This T cell receptor beta chain was captured in a study of blood T cell repertoires in COVID-19 (dated by TCRdb to the early 2020s). Concerning the study at large: The collaborator samples originated in the United States, Italy and Spain and spanned the acute and convalescent phases of COVID-19. The material from the prospective study consisted of cDNA or gDNA derived from T cells, B-cell-depleted T cells, or PBMCs. The dataset comprised deeply sampled blood TCRbeta repertoires from subjects exposed to, actively infected with, or recovered from COVID-19. The repertoires were released in a freely available public database intended as a resource for research on the immune response to SARS-CoV-2. The samples were drawn from two sources: the first 160 participants of the ongoing ImmuneRACE study, and fewer than 1,500 subjects contributed by 6 global collaborators. Sample metadata almost always included a de-identified subject ID, COVID-19 status, age in years and sex. Where available, HLA class I and class II types were taken from metadata supplied by the sample provider and were not determined by assay-based typing. Points the paper makes about the study in general: The quantity of clinical and demographic metadata differed by source and by participant and was supplied without curation.

As for this clone: It has no known antigen specificity. No much larger clone exists at a distance of one base, and base qualities are not known.

TCRbeta CDR3 regions were amplified from genomic DNA using the immunoSEQ Assay, a bias-controlled multiplex PCR. The study's own analysis went as follows. The number of nucleated cells in each sample was estimated from the amplification of reference gene primers within the assay. To quantify the absolute abundance of each unique TCRbeta CDR3 rearrangement, sequence reads were collapsed and filtered. Productive Simpson clonality was computed per sample as the square root of Simpson's diversity index over productive rearrangements. TCRdb took over this immuneACCESS table, retaining in-frame rearrangements with V and J assigned. Such tables are incomplete; in checked studies, under half of the missing clones stem from an unresolved V gene, and the remainder is unexplained. Clone size and the V and J calls come from that table; the DNA yielded D and trimming. A total of 69,000 or so clones appear in this sample, nearly 90% of them only once. The ten largest clones add up to 5% to 6% of the sample.

Whole blood was collected in K2EDTA tubes by collaborating institutions according to the institutions' own protocols. For TCRbeta analysis, collaborators shipped samples as frozen whole blood, isolated PBMCs, or DNA extracted from either of those sample types. The CDR3 sequence holds 14 residues, the cysteine and phenylalanine included. Only the CDR3 DNA is retained, 42 bases long and in frame from the first base. The germline V gene (reference sequence) gives CDR1 as LNHDA and CDR2 as SQIVND. For this chain, trimming is 8 bases at the V end and 2 bases at the J end, and the number of junction bases without a gene match is 7.

Sequenced sample: peripheral blood. This TCR derives from a man aged 50 to 60 with acute or convalescent COVID-19. This receptor chain uses TRBV19 and TRBJ2-7, with 9 central nucleotides matching TRBD1. The CDR3 corresponds to CASGRQGEPYEQYF. The nucleotides read TGTGCCAGTGGGAGACAGGGGGAACCCTACGAGCAGTACTTC.